One sample yielded the 10 T cell receptor beta chains listed below, sequenced in a study of human T cells and chemical hapten exposure. Time point: pre-sensitization, week 0. Documented treatment: therapeutic diphenylcyclopropenone sensitization with weekly scalp DPC. TCRdb reprocessed the RACE reads via MiXCR and lists one record per CDR3 protein. This sample has around 260,000 distinct CDR3 sequences, with roughly 8.9% found just once. The sample consisted of whole blood, taken in connection with sensitization to the hapten diphenylcyclopropenone (DPC). These receptor sequences come from a woman in her 40s with alopecia areata. Some clones in this sample may be carry-over from other donors' samples.

This chain joins TRBV5-5 and TRBJ1-5; TRBD1 matches at 8 bases. V shed 4 bases, J shed 7 bases, and the junction held 10 bases outside the gene matches. The CDR3 extends over 15 amino acids. Germline assignment: CDR1 SGHKS and CDR2 YYEKEE (reference sequence). The CDR3, as DNA: TGTGCCAGCAGCGTACAGGGGGGATACACACAGCCCCAGCATTTT. It yields the protein CASSVQGGYTQPQHF. The whole variable domain, filled in from reference TRBV5-5 and TRBJ1-5, reads DAGVTQSPTHLIKTRGQQVTLRCSPISGHKSVSWYQQVLGQGPQFIFQYYEKEERGRGNFPDRFSARQFPNYSSELNVNALLLGDSALYLCASSVQGGYTQPQHFGDGTRLSIL.

J is TRBJ2-5 and V is TRBV11-2; no reliable D call. This CDR3 spans 13 amino acids. Looked up from germline, CDR1 is SGHAT and CDR2 is FQNNGV. V dropped 3 bases and J dropped 0 bases, with 5 bases sitting between them. Here the CDR3 DNA reads TGTGCCAGCAGCTTGGTGAACCAAGAGACCCAGTACTTC. Its protein is CASSLVNQETQYF.

The chain joins TRBV12-3 or TRBV12-4 to TRBJ1-3, with TRBD1 matching 9 bases. The junction had 4 bases not matched to a gene; V was cut back by 6 bases and J by 4 bases. CDR3 length equals 14 residues. CDR3 bases: TGTGCCAGCAGGCCACAGGGGGCAGGAAACACCATATATTTT. Its protein is CASRPQGAGNTIYF.

This clonotype was counted ten times or more. The genes are TRBV20-1 and TRBJ1-1, with D possibly TRBD1 on 6 matching bases. Trimming took 5 bases from V and 6 from J, leaving 19 bases between them. CDR1 and CDR2 (germline): DFQATT, SNEGSKA (reference sequence). The CDR3 length is 14 residues. The CDR3 is CSAPVGTKYAEAFF. The CDR3, as DNA: TGCAGTGCTCCCGTGGGGACAAAATACGCTGAAGCTTTCTTT.

The table lists this clonotype with a few counts. The chain carries TRBV27 and TRBJ2-7, with 8 positions matching TRBD1. The V segment lost 6 bases and the J segment 1 base; nucleotides outside the gene matches: 5. From germline, CDR1 is MNHEY and CDR2 SMNVEV (reference sequence). The CDR3 length is 14 residues. The CDR3 here is CASSQWTGSYEQYF. CDR3 DNA: TGTGCCAGCAGCCAGTGGACAGGGTCCTACGAGCAGTACTTC.

This clonotype has more than one count but fewer than ten. The chain is built from TRBV7-9 and TRBJ2-6; 7 positions agree with TRBD2. The CDR3 extends over 18 amino acids. Per germline, CDR1 SEHNR and CDR2 FQNEAQ (reference sequence). V dropped 5 bases and J dropped 0; count of bases not matched to a gene: 10. DNA of the CDR3: TGTGCCAGCAGCCCGAGGGGAGGGTCCAGCTCTGGGGCCAACGTCCTGACTTTC. It codes for CASSPRGGSSSGANVLTF.

This clonotype was seen more than once but under ten times. V usage is TRBV3-1 and J usage is TRBJ2-7, with TRBD2 matching over 9 bases. The CDR3 covers 14 residues. Germline V CDR1 and CDR2: LGHDT, YNNKEL (reference sequence). J gave up 3 bases and V 0 bases, and 0 bases lay outside the gene matches. CDR3 DNA: TGTGCCAGCAGCCAAGAACTAGCGGGCTACGAGCAGTACTTC. This translates into CASSQELAGYEQYF.

There are many counts of this clonotype. This chain joins TRBV12-3 or TRBV12-4 and TRBJ2-2, with D maybe TRBD2 (5 bases). CDR3 length equals 14 residues. Trimming shortened V by 2 bases and J by 6 bases, and 10 bases separated the two germline ends. The CDR3 DNA sequence: TGTGCCAGCAGTTTATTGTCCGGGGCCGGGGAGCTGTTTTTT. Translation gives CASSLLSGAGELFF.

The V gene is TRBV7-8, the J gene TRBJ1-1; tentative D call: TRBD1 (6 bases). The CDR3 loop spans 14 amino acids. V shed 2 bases and J shed 6 bases, with 13 bases lying between them. Germline CDR1 and CDR2: SGHVS and FQNEAQ. Here the CDR3 DNA reads TGTGCCAGCAGCTTAACGGGGGCGCCGCCTGAAGCTTTCTTT. It encodes CASSLTGAPPEAFF.

There are a few counts of this clonotype. In DNA form, the CDR3 reads TGCGCCAGCAGCCAAGATAGGTGGGACCATAATTCACCCCTCCACTTT. Amino acid sequence: CASSQDRWDHNSPLHF. The rearrangement uses TRBV4-3 and TRBJ1-6; the D gene is possibly TRBD1 (5 bases). Germline V CDR1 and CDR2: LGHNA, YSLEER. CDR3 length equals 16 residues. Trimming cost V 0 bases and J 5 bases, with 11 bases left between them.